This T cell receptor beta chain appears in the sequencing data of a study of metastatic and nonmetastatic thyroid tumors. Study at large: Where malignant and benign thyroid patients were concerned, repertoires were compared across blood and tumor or nodule tissue.

In the original workflow: It was from CDR3 differences across clinicopathological groups that a distant-metastasis classifier for papillary thyroid cancer was built. TCRdb used MiXCR to call clones anew from the PCR reads. The V and J calls, along with clone size, are taken from TCRdb and not from the paper's own processing. The sample lists 30,000 to 35,000 clones, 25% to 30% occurring once. Thyroid surgery was preceded by no treatment in any patient. CDR1 is KGHSH and CDR2 is LQKENI in the germline V gene. Between the trimmed V and J ends, which lost 0 bases and 7 bases, there was a span of 13 bases. The CDR3 sequence is 14 residues long.

Sequencing used blood. The TCR comes from a female donor with papillary thyroid cancer or a benign thyroid nodule (not recorded which). Some clones in this sample may be carry-over from other donors' samples. J is TRBJ2-7 and V is TRBV18; weak D call: TRBD2 (7 bases). CDR3 residues: CASSPPGGREEQYF. The CDR3 bases are TGTGCCAGCTCACCACCGGGGGGGCGGGAGGAGCAGTACTTC. Full variable domain (remainder filled in from reference TRBV18 and TRBJ2-7): NAGVMQNPRHLVRRRGQEARLRCSPMKGHSHVYWYRQLPEEGLKFMVYLQKENIIDESGMPKERFSAEFPKEGPSILRIQQVVRGDSAAYFCASSPPGGREEQYFGPGTRLTVT.